Only a few counts were recorded for the clone carrying this T cell receptor (beta chain). Its antigen is still unknown. These data are taken from a study of response to subunit inactivated influenza vaccine. Germline-derived CDR1 and CDR2 are MNHEY and SMNVEV (reference sequence). V was cut by 3 bases and J by 9 bases, with 18 bases left in between. The CDR3 has 15 residues. Each CDR3 protein is one row after TCRdb ran MiXCR on the RT-PCR reads. The sample has more than 550,000 distinct CDR3 sequences, roughly 10% seen once. Study findings and constraints: Authors proposed each seasonal influenza vaccination draws in few new T cells.

This sample comprised PBMCs from blood, obtained on the day of vaccination. The source of this sequence is a man aged 45 to 65 who received an inactivated influenza vaccine. V is TRBV27 and J is TRBJ2-1, with a possible D match to TRBD2 (6 bases). The CDR3 nucleotides read TGTGCCAGCAGTTTCACTACTGGGGGGTACGGTGAGCAGTTCTTC. Its translation is CASSFTTGGYGEQFF.